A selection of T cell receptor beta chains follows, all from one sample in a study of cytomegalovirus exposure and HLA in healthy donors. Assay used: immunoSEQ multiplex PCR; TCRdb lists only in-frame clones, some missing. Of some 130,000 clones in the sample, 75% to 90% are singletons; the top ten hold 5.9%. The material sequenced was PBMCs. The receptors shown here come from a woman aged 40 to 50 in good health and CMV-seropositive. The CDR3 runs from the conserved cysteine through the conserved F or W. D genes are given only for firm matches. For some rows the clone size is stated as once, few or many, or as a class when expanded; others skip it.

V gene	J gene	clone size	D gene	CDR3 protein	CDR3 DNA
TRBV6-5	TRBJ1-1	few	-	CASSSTGQTEAFF	TGTGCCAGCAGTTCCACAGGGCAGACTGAAGCTTTCTTT
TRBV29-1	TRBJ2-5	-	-	CSVFTSLTETQYF	TGCAGCGTTTTCACTAGCCTCACGGAGACCCAGTACTTC
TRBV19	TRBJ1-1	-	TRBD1	CASSVRTGDGAFF	TGTGCCAGTAGTGTCCGGACAGGGGATGGGGCTTTCTTT
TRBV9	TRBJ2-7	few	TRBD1	CASSVDPGQPYEQYF	TGTGCCAGCAGCGTAGACCCGGGACAGCCCTACGAGCAGTACTTC
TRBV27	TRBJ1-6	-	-	CASSPWGPSYNSPLHF	TGTGCCAGCAGCCCTTGGGGCCCTTCATATAATTCACCCCTCCACTTT
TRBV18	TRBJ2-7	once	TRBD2	CASSRIPGTSQYEQYF	TGTGCCAGCTCACGAATCCCCGGGACTAGCCAATACGAGCAGTACTTC
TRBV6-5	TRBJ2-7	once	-	CASSRNYEQYF	TGTGCCAGCAGTCGAAACTACGAGCAGTACTTC
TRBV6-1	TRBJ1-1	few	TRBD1	CASSEVQQGYTEAFF	TGTGCCAGCAGTGAAGTCCAACAGGGGTACACTGAAGCTTTCTTT
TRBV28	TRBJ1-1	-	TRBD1	CAGGTGIEDTEAFF	TGTGCCGGGGGGACAGGGATCGAGGACACTGAAGCTTTCTTT
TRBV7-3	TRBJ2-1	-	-	CASSFYTQDEQFF	TGTGCCAGCAGCTTTTATACCCAGGATGAGCAGTTCTTC
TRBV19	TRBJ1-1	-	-	CASNWGGRGNTEAFF	TGTGCCAGCAATTGGGGGGGTAGGGGGAACACTGAAGCTTTCTTT
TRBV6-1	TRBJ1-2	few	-	CASSEAWGGDYGYTF	TGTGCCAGCAGTGAAGCGTGGGGGGGTGACTATGGCTACACCTTC
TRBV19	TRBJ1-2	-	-	CASSIDIGRSYTF	TGTGCCAGTAGTATAGATATAGGGAGAAGCTACACCTTC
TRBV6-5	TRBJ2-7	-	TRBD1	CASSYQGAYEQYF	TGTGCCAGCAGTTATCAGGGGGCCTACGAGCAGTACTTC
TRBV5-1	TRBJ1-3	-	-	CASSFFGAGEGNTIYF	TGCGCCAGCAGCTTTTTTGGGGCAGGGGAAGGAAACACCATATATTTT
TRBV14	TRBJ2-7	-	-	CASSQQQYYEQYF	TGTGCCAGCAGCCAACAACAGTATTACGAGCAGTACTTC
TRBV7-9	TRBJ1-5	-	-	CASSPGGGQPQHF	TGTGCCAGCTCCCCTGGGGGGGGCCAGCCCCAGCATTTT
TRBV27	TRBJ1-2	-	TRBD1	CASKKGQYLFNYGYTF	TGTGCCAGCAAAAAGGGACAGTACCTATTTAACTATGGCTACACCTTC
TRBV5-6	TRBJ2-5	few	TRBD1	CASSPGTGPGEQYF	TGTGCCAGCAGCCCCGGGACAGGGCCCGGAGAGCAGTACTTC
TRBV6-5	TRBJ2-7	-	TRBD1	CASSYTGAAPYEQYF	TGTGCCAGCAGTTATACAGGGGCCGCACCCTACGAGCAGTACTTC
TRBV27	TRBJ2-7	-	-	CASSLGLEQYF	TGTGCCAGCAGTTTAGGTCTAGAGCAGTACTTC
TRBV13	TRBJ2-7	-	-	CASSLAGSYEQYF	TGTGCCAGCAGCTTAGCGGGGTCCTACGAGCAGTACTTC
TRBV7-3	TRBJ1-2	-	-	CASSPAGRVDNYGYTF	TGTGCCAGCAGCCCCGCGGGTAGGGTTGATAACTATGGCTACACCTTC
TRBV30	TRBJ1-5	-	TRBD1	CAWSGTGMVQPQHF	TGTGCCTGGAGCGGGACAGGTATGGTTCAGCCCCAGCATTTT
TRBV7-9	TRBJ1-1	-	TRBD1	CASSRQGEAFF	TGTGCCAGCAGCCGACAGGGCGAAGCTTTCTTT
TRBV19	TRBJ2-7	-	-	CASRMVGGYEQYF	TGTGCCAGTAGGATGGTGGGGGGCTACGAGCAGTACTTC
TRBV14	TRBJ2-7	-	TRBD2	CASSHAGGRYEQYF	TGTGCCAGCAGCCACGCGGGAGGGCGGTACGAGCAGTACTTC
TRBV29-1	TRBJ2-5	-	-	CSVEGSDTETQYF	TGCAGCGTTGAGGGCAGTGATACAGAGACCCAGTACTTC
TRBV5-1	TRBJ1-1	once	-	CASSLAGNTEAFF	TGCGCCAGCAGCTTGGCAGGGAACACTGAAGCTTTCTTT
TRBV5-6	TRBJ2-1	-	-	CASSPRGEGRKRFF	TGTGCCAGCAGCCCGCGGGGTGAGGGCCGAAAGAGGTTCTTC
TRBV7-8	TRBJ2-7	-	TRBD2	CASSLASGTSGSYEQYF	TGTGCCAGCAGCTTAGCTTCCGGGACTAGCGGTTCCTACGAGCAGTACTTC
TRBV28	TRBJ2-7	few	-	CASSLQGRESYF	TGTGCCAGCAGTTTACAGGGCAGGGAATCGTACTTC
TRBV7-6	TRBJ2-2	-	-	CASTLVVDTGELFF	TGTGCCAGCACCCTTGTAGTCGACACCGGGGAGCTGTTTTTT
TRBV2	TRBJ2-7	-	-	CANGDSYEQYF	TGTGCCAACGGGGACTCCTACGAGCAGTACTTC
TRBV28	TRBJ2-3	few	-	CATGWTDTQYF	TGTGCCACAGGGTGGACAGATACGCAGTATTTT
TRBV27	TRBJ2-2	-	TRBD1	CASNRGTGELFF	TGTGCCAGCAACAGGGGAACCGGGGAGCTGTTTTTT
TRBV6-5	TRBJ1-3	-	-	CASREETAGNTIYF	TGTGCCAGCAGGGAGGAGACGGCTGGAAACACCATATATTTT
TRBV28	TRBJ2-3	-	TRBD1	CASSLAGGADTQYF	TGTGCCAGCAGTTTAGCAGGGGGTGCAGATACGCAGTATTTT
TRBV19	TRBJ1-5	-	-	CASSSRTRNQPQHF	TGTGCCAGTAGTTCACGGACTCGCAATCAGCCCCAGCATTTT
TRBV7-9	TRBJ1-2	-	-	CASSLGGGGRNYGYTF	TGTGCCAGCAGCTTAGGGGGTGGAGGCCGAAACTATGGCTACACCTTC
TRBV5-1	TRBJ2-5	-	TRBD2	CASSLVAGVQETQYF	TGCGCCAGCAGCTTGGTAGCGGGGGTACAAGAGACCCAGTACTTC
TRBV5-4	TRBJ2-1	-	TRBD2	CASSLQRGGYNEQFF	TGTGCCAGCAGCTTGCAGCGGGGGGGTTACAATGAGCAGTTCTTC